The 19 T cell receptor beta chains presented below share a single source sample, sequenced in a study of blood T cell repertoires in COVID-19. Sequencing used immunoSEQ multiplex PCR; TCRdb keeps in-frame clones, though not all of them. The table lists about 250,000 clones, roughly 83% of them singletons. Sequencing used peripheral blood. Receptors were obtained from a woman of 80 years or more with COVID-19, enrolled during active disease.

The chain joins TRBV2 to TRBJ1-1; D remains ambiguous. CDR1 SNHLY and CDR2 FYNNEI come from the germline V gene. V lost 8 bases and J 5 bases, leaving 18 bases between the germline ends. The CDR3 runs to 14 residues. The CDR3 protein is CASSLAAETTEAFF. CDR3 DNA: TGTGCCAGCTCGTTGGCGGCGGAAACGACTGAAGCTTTCTTT.

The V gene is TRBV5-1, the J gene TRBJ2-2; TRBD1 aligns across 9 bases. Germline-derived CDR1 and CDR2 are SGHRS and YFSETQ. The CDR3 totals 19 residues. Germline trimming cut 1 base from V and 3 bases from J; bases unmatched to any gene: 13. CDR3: CASSLWDSGWDRDTGELFF. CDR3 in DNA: TGCGCCAGCAGCTTGTGGGACTCGGGCTGGGACAGGGACACCGGGGAGCTGTTTTTT.

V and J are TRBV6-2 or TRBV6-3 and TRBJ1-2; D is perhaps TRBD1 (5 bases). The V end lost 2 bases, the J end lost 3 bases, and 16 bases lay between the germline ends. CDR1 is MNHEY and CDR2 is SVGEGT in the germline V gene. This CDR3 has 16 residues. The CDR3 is CASSYLQGRNDYGYTF. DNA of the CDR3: TGTGCCAGCAGTTACCTCCAGGGAAGAAATGACTATGGCTACACCTTC.

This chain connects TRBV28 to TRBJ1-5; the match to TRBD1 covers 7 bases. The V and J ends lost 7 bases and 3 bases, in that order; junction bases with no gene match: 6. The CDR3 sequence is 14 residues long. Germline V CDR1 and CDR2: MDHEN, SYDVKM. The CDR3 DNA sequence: TGTGCCAGCACCGGACAGGCTAACAATCAGCCCCAGCATTTT. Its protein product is CASTGQANNQPQHF.

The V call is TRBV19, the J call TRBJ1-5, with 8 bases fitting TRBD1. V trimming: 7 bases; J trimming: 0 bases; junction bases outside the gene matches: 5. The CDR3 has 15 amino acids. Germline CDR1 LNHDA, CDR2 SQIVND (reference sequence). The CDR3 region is CASNTQGVSNQPQHF. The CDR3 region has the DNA TGTGCCAGTAATACACAGGGGGTTAGCAATCAGCCCCAGCATTTT.

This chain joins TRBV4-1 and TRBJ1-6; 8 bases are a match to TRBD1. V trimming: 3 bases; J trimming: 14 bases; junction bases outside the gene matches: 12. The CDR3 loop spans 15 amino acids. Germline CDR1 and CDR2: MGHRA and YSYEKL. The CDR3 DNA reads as TGCGCCAGCAGCCAGGAGGGACAGGCCCCGGGAACCCTCCACTTT. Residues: CASSQEGQAPGTLHF.

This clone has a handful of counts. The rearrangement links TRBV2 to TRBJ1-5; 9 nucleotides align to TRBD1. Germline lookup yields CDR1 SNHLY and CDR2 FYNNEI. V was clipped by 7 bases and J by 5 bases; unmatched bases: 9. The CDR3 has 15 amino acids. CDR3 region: CASTRDRVGDQPQHF. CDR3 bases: TGTGCCAGCACCAGGGACAGGGTCGGGGATCAGCCCCAGCATTTT.

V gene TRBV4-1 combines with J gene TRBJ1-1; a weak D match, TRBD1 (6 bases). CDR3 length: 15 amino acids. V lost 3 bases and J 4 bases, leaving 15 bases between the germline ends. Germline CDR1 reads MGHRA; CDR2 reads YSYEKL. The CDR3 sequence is CASSQYSGAGTEAFF. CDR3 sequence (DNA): TGCGCCAGCAGCCAGTACTCAGGGGCTGGCACTGAAGCTTTCTTT.

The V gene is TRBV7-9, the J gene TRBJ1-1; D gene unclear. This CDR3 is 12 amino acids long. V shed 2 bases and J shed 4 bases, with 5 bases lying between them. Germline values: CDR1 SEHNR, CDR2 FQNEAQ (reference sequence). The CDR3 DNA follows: TGTGCCAGCAGCTTATTAGCCACTGAAGCTTTCTTT. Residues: CASSLLATEAFF.

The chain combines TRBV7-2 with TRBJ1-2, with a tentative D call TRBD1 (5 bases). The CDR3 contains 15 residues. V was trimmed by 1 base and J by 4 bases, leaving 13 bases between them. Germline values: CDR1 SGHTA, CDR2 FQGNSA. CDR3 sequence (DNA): TGTGCCAGCAGCTTAGAGGTCAGGGCTAGCTATGGCTACACCTTC. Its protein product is CASSLEVRASYGYTF.

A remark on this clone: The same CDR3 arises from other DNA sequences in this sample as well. CDR3 sequence reads: CASSLAGAETQYF. The CDR3 DNA follows: TGTGCCAGCAGTCTAGCGGGGGCAGAGACCCAGTACTTC. V and J are TRBV28 and TRBJ2-5, with TRBD2 matching over 10 bases. V shed 5 bases and J 4 bases; nucleotides not matched to a gene: 1. Germline V gives CDR1 MDHEN, CDR2 SYDVKM. The CDR3 is 13 residues long.

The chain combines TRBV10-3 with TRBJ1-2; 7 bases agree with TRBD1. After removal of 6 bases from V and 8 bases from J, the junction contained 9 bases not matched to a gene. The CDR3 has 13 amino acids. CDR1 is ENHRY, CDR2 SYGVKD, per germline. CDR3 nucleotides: TGTGCCATCAGGCAGGGGGACTTCGGGGGCTACACCTTC. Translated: CAIRQGDFGGYTF.

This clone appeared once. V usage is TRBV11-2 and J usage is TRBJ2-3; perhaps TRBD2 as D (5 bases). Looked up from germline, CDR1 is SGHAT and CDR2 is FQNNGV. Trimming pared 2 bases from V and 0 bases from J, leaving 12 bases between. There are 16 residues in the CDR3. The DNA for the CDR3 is TGTGCCAGCAGCTTATCGGGGTCCGCTAGCACAGATACGCAGTATTTT. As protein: CASSLSGSASTDTQYF.

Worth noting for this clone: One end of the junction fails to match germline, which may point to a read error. In DNA form, the CDR3 reads TGTGCTAGCAGCTTATATGCTCTGGGGCAAAGCAATCAGCCCCAGCATTTT. Translated, it gives CASSLYALGQSNQPQHF. The chain carries TRBV7-7 and TRBJ1-5, with D possibly being TRBD1 (5 bases). CDR1 and CDR2 from the germline V gene are SSHAT and FNYEAQ (reference sequence). This CDR3 is 17 amino acids long. Drawing the rest from reference TRBV7-7 and TRBJ1-5, the complete variable domain is GAGVSQSPRYKVTKRGQDVTLRCDPISSHATLYWYQQALGQGPEFLTYFNYEAQPDKSGLPSDRFSAERPEGSISTLTIQRTEQRDSAMYRCASSLYALGQSNQPQHFGDGTRLSIL.

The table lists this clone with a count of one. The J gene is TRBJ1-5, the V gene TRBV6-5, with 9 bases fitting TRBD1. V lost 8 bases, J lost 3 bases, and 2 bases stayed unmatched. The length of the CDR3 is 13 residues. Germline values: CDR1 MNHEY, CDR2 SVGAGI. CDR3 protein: CASRDRVNQPQHF. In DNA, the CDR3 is TGTGCCAGCCGGGACAGGGTCAATCAGCCCCAGCATTTT.

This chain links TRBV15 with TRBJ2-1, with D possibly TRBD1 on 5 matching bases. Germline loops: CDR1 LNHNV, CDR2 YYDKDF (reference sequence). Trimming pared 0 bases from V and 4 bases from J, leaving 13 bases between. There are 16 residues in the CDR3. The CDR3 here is CATSRDFDDSYNEQFF. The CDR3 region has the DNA TGTGCCACCAGCAGAGATTTCGACGACAGTTACAATGAGCAGTTCTTC. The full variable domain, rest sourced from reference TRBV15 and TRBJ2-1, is DAMVIQNPRYQVTQFGKPVTLSCSQTLNHNVMYWYQQKSSQAPKLLFHYYDKDFNNEADTPDNFQSRRPNTSFCFLDIRSPGLGDTAMYLCATSRDFDDSYNEQFFGPGTRLTVL.

CDR3 coding DNA: TGCGCCAGCAGCCAAGATCGGGCCAGGGGGTCTAGCAATCAGCCCCAGCATTTT. This encodes CASSQDRARGSSNQPQHF. This chain uses TRBV4-1 with TRBJ1-5, with 7 bases matching TRBD1. Germline V CDR1 and CDR2: MGHRA, YSYEKL. This CDR3 contains 18 residues. V lost 0 bases to trimming and J lost 0 bases; unmatched junction nucleotides: 8.

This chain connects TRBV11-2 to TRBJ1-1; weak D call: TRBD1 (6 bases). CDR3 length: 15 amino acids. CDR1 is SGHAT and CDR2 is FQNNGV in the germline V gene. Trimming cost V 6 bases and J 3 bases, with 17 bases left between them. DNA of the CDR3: TGTGCCAGCAGGCACCTGGGGAAGGGGGACACTGAAGCTTTCTTT. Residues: CASRHLGKGDTEAFF.

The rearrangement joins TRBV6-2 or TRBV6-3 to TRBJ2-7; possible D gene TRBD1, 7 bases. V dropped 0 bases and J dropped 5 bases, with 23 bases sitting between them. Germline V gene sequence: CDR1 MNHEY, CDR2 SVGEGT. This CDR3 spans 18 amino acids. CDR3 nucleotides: TGTGCCAGCAGTTACTCCCTGAGACAGGGCGGGAACCTGGACGAGCAGTACTTC. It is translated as CASSYSLRQGGNLDEQYF.